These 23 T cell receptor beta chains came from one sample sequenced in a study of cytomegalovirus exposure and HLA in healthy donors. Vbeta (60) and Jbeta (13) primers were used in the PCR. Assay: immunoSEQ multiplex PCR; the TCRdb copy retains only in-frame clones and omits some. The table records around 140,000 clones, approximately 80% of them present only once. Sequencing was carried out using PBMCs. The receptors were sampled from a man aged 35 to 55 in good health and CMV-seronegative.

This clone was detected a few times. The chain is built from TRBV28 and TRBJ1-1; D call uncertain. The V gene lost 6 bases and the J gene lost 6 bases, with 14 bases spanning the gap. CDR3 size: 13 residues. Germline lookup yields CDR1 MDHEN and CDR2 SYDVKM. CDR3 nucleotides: TGTGCCAGCAGCATCCACAGTTCTTCTGAAGCTTTCTTT. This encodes CASSIHSSSEAFF.

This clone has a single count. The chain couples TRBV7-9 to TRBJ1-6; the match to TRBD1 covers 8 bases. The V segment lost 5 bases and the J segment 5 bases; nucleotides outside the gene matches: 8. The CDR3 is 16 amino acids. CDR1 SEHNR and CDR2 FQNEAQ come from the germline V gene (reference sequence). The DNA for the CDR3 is TGTGCCAGCAGCGCCTCGGACAGGGCTAATAATTCACCCCTCCACTTT. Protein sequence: CASSASDRANNSPLHF. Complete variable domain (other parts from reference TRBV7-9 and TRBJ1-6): DTGVSQNPRHKITKRGQNVTFRCDPISEHNRLYWYRQTLGQGPEFLTYFQNEAQLEKSRLLSDRFSAERPKGSFSTLEIQRTEQGDSAMYLCASSASDRANNSPLHFGNGTRLTVT.

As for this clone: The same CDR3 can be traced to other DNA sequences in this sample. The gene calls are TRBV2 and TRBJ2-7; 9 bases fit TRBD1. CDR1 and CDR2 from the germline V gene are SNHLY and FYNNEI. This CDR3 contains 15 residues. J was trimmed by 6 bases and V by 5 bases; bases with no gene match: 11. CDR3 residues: CASSLDPGQGLEQYF. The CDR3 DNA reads TGTGCCAGCAGTTTAGACCCGGGACAGGGCCTCGAGCAGTACTTC.

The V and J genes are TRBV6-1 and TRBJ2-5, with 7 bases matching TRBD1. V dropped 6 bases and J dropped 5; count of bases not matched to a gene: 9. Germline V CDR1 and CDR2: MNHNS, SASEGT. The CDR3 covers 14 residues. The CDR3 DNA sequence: TGTGCCAGCAGGGGGAGAGACAGGGCTGAGACCCAGTACTTC. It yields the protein CASRGRDRAETQYF.

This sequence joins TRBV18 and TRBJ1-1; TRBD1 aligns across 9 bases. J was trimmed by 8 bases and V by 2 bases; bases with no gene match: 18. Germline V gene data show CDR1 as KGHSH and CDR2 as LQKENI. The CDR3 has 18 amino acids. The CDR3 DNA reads TGTGCCAGCTCACCAATCGGGTTAGGGGACAGGGACGAGGTGGAAGCTTTCTTT. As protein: CASSPIGLGDRDEVEAFF.

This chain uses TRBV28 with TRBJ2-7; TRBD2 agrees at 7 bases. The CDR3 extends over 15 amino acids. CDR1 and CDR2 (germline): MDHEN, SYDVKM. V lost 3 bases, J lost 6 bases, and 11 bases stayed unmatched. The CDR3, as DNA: TGTGCCAGCAGTTTGCGGGAGAAAATCCTAGGCGAGCAGTACTTC. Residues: CASSLREKILGEQYF. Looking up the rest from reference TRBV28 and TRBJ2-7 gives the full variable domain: DVKVTQSSRYLVKRTGEKVFLECVQDMDHENMFWYRQDPGLGLRLIYFSYDVKMKEKGDIPEGYSVSREKKERFSLILESASTNQTSMYLCASSLREKILGEQYFGPGTRLTVT.

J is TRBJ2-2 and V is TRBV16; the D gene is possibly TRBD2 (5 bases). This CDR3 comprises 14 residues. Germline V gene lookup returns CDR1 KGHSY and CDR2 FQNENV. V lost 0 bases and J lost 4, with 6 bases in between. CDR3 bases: TGTGCCAGCAGCCAATCTCGGGGCACCGGGGAGCTGTTTTTT. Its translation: CASSQSRGTGELFF.

The CDR3 bases are TGCGCCAGCAGCTTGTCGGGTACAACTAATGAAAAACTGTTTTTT. Translated: CASSLSGTTNEKLFF. The J gene is TRBJ1-4, the V gene TRBV5-1; D call uncertain. This CDR3 comprises 15 residues. V lost 1 base and J lost 0, with 7 bases in between. Germline V gene lookup returns CDR1 SGHRS and CDR2 YFSETQ.

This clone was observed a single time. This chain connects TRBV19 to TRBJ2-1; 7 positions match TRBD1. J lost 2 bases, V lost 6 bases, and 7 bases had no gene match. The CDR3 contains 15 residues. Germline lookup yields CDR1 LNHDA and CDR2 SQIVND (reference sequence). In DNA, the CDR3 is TGTGCCAGTAGCCCGACAGGGTCTGCCTACAATGAGCAGTTCTTC. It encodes CASSPTGSAYNEQFF. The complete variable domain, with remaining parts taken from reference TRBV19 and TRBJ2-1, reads DGGITQSPKYLFRKEGQNVTLSCEQNLNHDAMYWYRQDPGQGLRLIYYSQIVNDFQKGDIAEGYSVSREKKESFPLTVTSAQKNPTAFYLCASSPTGSAYNEQFFGPGTRLTVL.

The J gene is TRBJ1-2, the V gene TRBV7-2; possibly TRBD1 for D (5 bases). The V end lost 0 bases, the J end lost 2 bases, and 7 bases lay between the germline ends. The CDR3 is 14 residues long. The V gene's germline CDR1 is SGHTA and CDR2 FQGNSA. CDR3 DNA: TGTGCCAGCAGCTTAGCAGGGGAAAACTATGGCTACACCTTC. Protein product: CASSLAGENYGYTF.

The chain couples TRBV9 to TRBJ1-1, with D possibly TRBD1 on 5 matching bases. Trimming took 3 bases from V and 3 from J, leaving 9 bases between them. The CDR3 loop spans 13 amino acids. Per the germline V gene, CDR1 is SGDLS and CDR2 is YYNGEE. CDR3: CASSGRGYTEAFF. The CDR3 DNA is TGTGCCAGCAGCGGAAGGGGTTACACTGAAGCTTTCTTT. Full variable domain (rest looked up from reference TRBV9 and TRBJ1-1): DSGVTQTPKHLITATGQRVTLRCSPRSGDLSVYWYQQSLDQGLQFLIQYYNGEERAKGNILERFSAQQFPDLHSELNLSSLELGDSALYFCASSGRGYTEAFFGQGTRLTVV.

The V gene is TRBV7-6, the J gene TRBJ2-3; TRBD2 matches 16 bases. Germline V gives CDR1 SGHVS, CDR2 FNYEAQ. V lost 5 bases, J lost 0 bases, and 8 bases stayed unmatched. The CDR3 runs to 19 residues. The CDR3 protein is CASSGPGLAGGPSTDTQYF. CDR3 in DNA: TGTGCCAGCAGCGGACCGGGACTAGCGGGGGGGCCTAGCACAGATACGCAGTATTTT.

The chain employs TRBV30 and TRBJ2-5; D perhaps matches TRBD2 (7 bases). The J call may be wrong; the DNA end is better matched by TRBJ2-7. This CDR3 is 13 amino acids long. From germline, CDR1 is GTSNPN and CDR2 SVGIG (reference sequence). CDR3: CAWKRDTSYEQYF. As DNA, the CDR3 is TGTGCCTGGAAGCGGGACACATCCTACGAGCAGTACTTC.

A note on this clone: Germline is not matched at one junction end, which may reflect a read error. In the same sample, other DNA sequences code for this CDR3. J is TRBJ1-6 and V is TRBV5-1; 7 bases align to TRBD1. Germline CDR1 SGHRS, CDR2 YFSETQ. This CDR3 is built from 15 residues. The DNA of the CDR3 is TGCGCCAGCAGCGTAACAGGGGCGGATAATTCCCCCCTCCACTTT. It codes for CASSVTGADNSPLHF.

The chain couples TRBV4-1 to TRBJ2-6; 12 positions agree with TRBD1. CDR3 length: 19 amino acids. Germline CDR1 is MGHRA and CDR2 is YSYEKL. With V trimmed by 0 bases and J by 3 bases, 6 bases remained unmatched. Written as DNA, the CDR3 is TGCGCCAGCAGCCAAGATGAGGGACAGGGGGCCTTTGGGGCCAACGTCCTGACTTTC. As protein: CASSQDEGQGAFGANVLTF.

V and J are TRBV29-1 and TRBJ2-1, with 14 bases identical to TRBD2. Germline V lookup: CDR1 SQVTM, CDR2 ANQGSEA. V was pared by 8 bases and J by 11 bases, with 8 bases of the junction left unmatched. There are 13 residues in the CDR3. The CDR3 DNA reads TGCAGCCAGGGGACTAGCGGGGGAAGAAAGCAGTTCTTC. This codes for CSQGTSGGRKQFF.

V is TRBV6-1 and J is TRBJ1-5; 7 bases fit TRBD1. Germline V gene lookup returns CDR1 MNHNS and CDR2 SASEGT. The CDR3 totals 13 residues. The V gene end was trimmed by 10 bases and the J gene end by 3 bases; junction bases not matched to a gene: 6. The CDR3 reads CATTTGDNQPQHF. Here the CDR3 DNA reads TGTGCCACCACCACAGGGGACAATCAGCCCCAGCATTTT.

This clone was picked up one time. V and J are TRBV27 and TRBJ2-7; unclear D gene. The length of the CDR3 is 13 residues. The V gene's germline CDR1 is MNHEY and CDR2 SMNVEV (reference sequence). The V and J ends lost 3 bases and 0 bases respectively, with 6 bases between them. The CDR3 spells CASSFQVSYEQYF. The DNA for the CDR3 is TGTGCCAGCAGTTTTCAGGTCTCCTACGAGCAGTACTTC.

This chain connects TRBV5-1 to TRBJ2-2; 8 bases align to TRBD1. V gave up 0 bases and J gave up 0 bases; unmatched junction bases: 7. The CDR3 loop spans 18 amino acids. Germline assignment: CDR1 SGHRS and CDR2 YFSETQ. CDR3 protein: CASSLAGTGEANTGELFF. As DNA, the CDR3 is TGCGCCAGCAGCTTGGCCGGGACAGGTGAAGCGAACACCGGGGAGCTGTTTTTT.

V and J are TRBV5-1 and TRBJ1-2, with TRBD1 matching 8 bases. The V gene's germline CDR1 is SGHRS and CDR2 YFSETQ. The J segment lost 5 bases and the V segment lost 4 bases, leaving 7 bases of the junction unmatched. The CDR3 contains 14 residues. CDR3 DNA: TGCGCCAGCAGCCCGACGACAGGGGTTTATGGCTACACCTTC. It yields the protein CASSPTTGVYGYTF.

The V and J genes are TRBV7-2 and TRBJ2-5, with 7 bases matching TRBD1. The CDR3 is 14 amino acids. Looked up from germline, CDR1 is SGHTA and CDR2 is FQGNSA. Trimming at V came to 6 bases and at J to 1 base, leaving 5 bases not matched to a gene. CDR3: CASRPRQGQETQYF. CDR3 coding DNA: TGTGCCAGCAGACCGAGACAGGGCCAAGAGACCCAGTACTTC.

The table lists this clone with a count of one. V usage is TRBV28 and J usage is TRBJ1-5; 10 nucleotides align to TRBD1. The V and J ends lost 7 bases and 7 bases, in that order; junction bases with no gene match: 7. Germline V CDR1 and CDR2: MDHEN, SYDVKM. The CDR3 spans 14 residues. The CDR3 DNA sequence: TGTGCCAGCAACAGGGACAGGGGAATCCAGCCCCAGCATTTT. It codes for CASNRDRGIQPQHF.

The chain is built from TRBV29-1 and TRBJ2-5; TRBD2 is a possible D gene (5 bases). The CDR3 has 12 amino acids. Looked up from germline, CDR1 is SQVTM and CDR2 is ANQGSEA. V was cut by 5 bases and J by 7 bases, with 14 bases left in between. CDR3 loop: CSVIRGSGTQYF. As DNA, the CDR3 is TGCAGCGTTATCCGGGGTTCGGGGACCCAGTACTTC.